Below, 14 T cell receptor beta chains from the same sample are listed, as sequenced in a study of T cell responses to AZD1222 COVID-19 vaccine. Produced via immunoSEQ multiplex PCR; TCRdb's table is partial and in-frame only. Counted here are around 130,000 clones, more than 85% occurring once; the ten biggest clones make up under 2%. The sample here was peripheral blood, taken 28 days after the second AZD1222 dose. The receptors derive from an adult who received the AZD1222 COVID-19 vaccine.

The rearrangement uses TRBV9 and TRBJ1-2; D call uncertain. The CDR3 spans 15 residues. Per the germline V gene, CDR1 is SGDLS and CDR2 is YYNGEE. Trimming pared 0 bases from V and 0 bases from J, leaving 9 bases between. This CDR3 reads CASSVVSTTNYGYTF. The CDR3, as DNA: TGTGCCAGCAGCGTAGTAAGCACCACTAACTATGGCTACACCTTC.

This chain joins TRBV10-3 and TRBJ1-2, with a possible D match to TRBD1 (6 bases). The CDR3 contains 16 residues. Between the trimmed V and J ends, which lost 4 bases and 6 bases, there was a span of 21 bases. Germline CDR1 ENHRY, CDR2 SYGVKD. CDR3 in amino acids: CAISVIGTHRMDGYTF. For the CDR3, the DNA is TGTGCCATCAGTGTTATCGGGACACATCGGATGGATGGCTACACCTTC.

In this sample, this clone turned up once. The J gene is TRBJ1-2, the V gene TRBV24-1; 9 bases are shared with TRBD1. The CDR3 spans 18 residues. Germline CDR1 and CDR2: KGHDR and SFDVKD. With 12 bases clipped from V and 3 bases from J, the junction kept 22 bases outside the gene matches. The CDR3 region has the DNA TGTGCCGGTTTGATGGGACAGGGCTCTTTTCTCCCCCACTATGGCTACACCTTC. This gives the protein CAGLMGQGSFLPHYGYTF.

The chain uses TRBV30 and TRBJ2-7; no clear D. The CDR3 runs to 13 residues. Trimming stripped 0 bases from V and 3 bases from J, with 9 bases between. Germline V gene sequence: CDR1 GTSNPN, CDR2 SVGIG (reference sequence). CDR3 protein: CAWSVGGSYEQYV. CDR3 nucleotides: TGTGCCTGGAGTGTAGGCGGCAGCTACGAGCAGTACGTC.

The chain links TRBV7-9 to TRBJ1-1; 8 nucleotides align to TRBD1. Germline CDR1 reads SEHNR; CDR2 reads FQNEAQ (reference sequence). J was trimmed by 11 bases and V by 1 base; bases with no gene match: 6. This CDR3 spans 13 amino acids. The CDR3 region has the DNA TGTGCCAGCAGCTTAGGAGGACAGGGTTATGCTTTCTTT. It specifies CASSLGGQGYAFF.

The chain joins TRBV6-6 to TRBJ2-5; 7 nucleotides agree with TRBD1. V shed 5 bases, J shed 0 bases, and the junction held 9 bases outside the gene matches. The CDR3 consists of 16 residues. Germline CDR1 reads MNHNY; CDR2 reads SVGAGI (reference sequence). The CDR3 is CASSPHRGPNQETQYF. Here the CDR3 DNA reads TGTGCCAGCAGTCCACACAGGGGACCAAACCAAGAGACCCAGTACTTC.

V is TRBV10-3 and J is TRBJ1-3; D is possibly TRBD1 (6 bases). Trimming removed 6 bases from V and 0 bases from J, with 9 bases in between. There are 14 residues in the CDR3. CDR1 ENHRY and CDR2 SYGVKD come from the germline V gene. CDR3 region: CAISYRDSGNTIYF. In DNA form, the CDR3 reads TGTGCCATCAGCTACAGGGACTCTGGAAACACCATATATTTT.

This clone showed up just once. This chain connects TRBV7-2 to TRBJ2-1; the D gene could be TRBD1 or TRBD2 (5 bases each). The CDR3 is made up of 14 amino acids. CDR1 is SGHTA and CDR2 is FQGNSA in the germline V gene. Trimming cost V 0 bases and J 10 bases, with 13 bases left between them. The CDR3 region has the DNA TGTGCCAGCAGCTTAGCCTCATGGGACCGAGAGCAGTTCTTC. Translation: CASSLASWDREQFF.

The genes are TRBV6-5 and TRBJ2-7, with unresolved D. Per the germline V gene, CDR1 is MNHEY and CDR2 is SVGAGI. The CDR3 is made up of 11 amino acids. Between the trimmed V and J ends, which lost 6 bases and 5 bases, there was a span of 8 bases. CDR3 sequence: CASRVGDEQYV. In DNA, the CDR3 is TGTGCCAGCAGGGTTGGGGACGAGCAGTACGTC.

The chain joins TRBV10-3 to TRBJ1-1, with 9 nucleotides matching TRBD1. The length of the CDR3 is 12 residues. The germline V gene has CDR1 ENHRY and CDR2 SYGVKD. Trimming at V came to 4 bases and at J to 10 bases, leaving 4 bases not matched to a gene. CDR3 bases: TGTGCCATCAGTGCTCAGGGACAGGGAGCTTTCTTT. Translation gives CAISAQGQGAFF.

This chain connects TRBV10-1 to TRBJ1-1, with TRBD1 identical over 7 bases. The CDR3 covers 13 residues. Germline assignment: CDR1 WNHNN and CDR2 SYGVQD (reference sequence). V shed 7 bases, J shed 6 bases, and the junction held 8 bases outside the gene matches. The CDR3 nucleotides are TGCGCCAGCACCTCGGGACAGAAGGCTGAAGCTTTCTTT. Its translation: CASTSGQKAEAFF.

The chain carries TRBV7-6 and TRBJ2-1, with TRBD1 matching 9 bases. Germline loops: CDR1 SGHVS, CDR2 FNYEAQ. CDR3 length: 14 amino acids. J lost 6 bases, V lost 1 base, and 1 base had no gene match. As DNA, the CDR3 is TGTGCCAGCAGCTTAGGACAGGGGGGCAATGAGCAGTTCTTC. This sequence encodes CASSLGQGGNEQFF.

The chain couples TRBV3-1 (or the pseudogene TRBV3-2) to TRBJ1-1, with D possibly TRBD1 on 6 matching bases. From germline, CDR1 is LGHDT and CDR2 YNNKEL (reference sequence). With 4 bases removed from V and 0 bases from J, the gap between germline ends came to 15 bases. CDR3 length equals 16 residues. The CDR3 nucleotides read TGTGCCAGCAGCCCGAGCCCCGGACAGCTGAACACTGAAGCTTTCTTT. It is translated as CASSPSPGQLNTEAFF.

The chain carries TRBV27 and TRBJ2-2, with TRBD2 as a possible D gene (6 bases). The germline CDR1 and CDR2 sequences are MNHEY and SMNVEV (reference sequence). The CDR3 has 15 amino acids. The V and J ends lost 2 bases and 10 bases respectively, with 17 bases between them. CDR3: CASSLIAASRSELFF. As DNA, the CDR3 is TGTGCCAGCAGTTTAATAGCGGCTTCCCGGTCGGAGCTGTTTTTT.